These 24 T cell receptor beta chains originate from one sample sequenced in a study of shared clonotypes between healthy human individuals. Sequencing was performed with immunoSEQ multiplex PCR; in TCRdb, only in-frame clones are kept and a portion is missing. This sample carries a few million clones, 85% to 95% of them seen once, and the ten largest clones take 0.37%. The specimen sequenced was naive CD4+ T cells from PBMCs. Regarding subset: CD45RA+ positively selected. These receptors all stem from a man between 18 and 35 years old in good health. Some clones in this sample may be carry-over from other donors' samples.

The chain links TRBV25-1 to TRBJ2-1; D is undetermined. Germline lookup yields CDR1 MGHDK and CDR2 SYGVNS. V lost 2 bases, J lost 0 bases, and 5 bases lay in between. The CDR3 covers 14 residues. The CDR3 loop reads CASSEPRSYNEQFF. For the CDR3, the DNA is TGTGCCAGCAGTGAACCCCGCTCCTACAATGAGCAGTTCTTC.

The V gene is TRBV5-4, the J gene TRBJ1-3, with 8 bases aligning to TRBD1. This CDR3 is built from 15 residues. Trimming took 0 bases from V and 2 from J; bases not matched to a gene: 1. CDR1 is SGHNT and CDR2 is YYREEE in the germline V gene (reference sequence). In DNA form, the CDR3 reads TGTGCCAGCAGCTTGGCAGGGGGCCCTGGAAACACCATATATTTT. This codes for CASSLAGGPGNTIYF.

The gene calls are TRBV28 and TRBJ1-2; D remains unclear. The germline V gene encodes CDR1 MDHEN and CDR2 SYDVKM. The length of the CDR3 is 14 residues. V was pared by 1 base and J by 2 bases, with 8 bases between. The CDR3 DNA is TGTGCCAGCAGTTTATTAGCACTAAACTATGGCTACACCTTC. Protein: CASSLLALNYGYTF.

V is TRBV4-1 and J is TRBJ2-1, with D uncertain. Germline V gene lookup returns CDR1 MGHRA and CDR2 YSYEKL. The CDR3 covers 11 residues. With 1 base removed from V and 10 bases from J, the gap between germline ends came to 5 bases. In nucleotides, the CDR3 is TGCGCCAGCAGCCAAGTGCTGGAGCAGTTCTTC. Translating it yields CASSQVLEQFF.

The rearrangement links TRBV6-4 to TRBJ2-7; D perhaps matches TRBD2 (7 bases). The CDR3 runs 15 residues. CDR1 is MRHNA and CDR2 is SNTAGT in the germline V gene. V was pared by 10 bases and J by 1 base, with 20 bases between. CDR3 protein: CANGGQDGKSYEQYF. The CDR3 coding sequence is TGTGCCAACGGGGGGCAGGACGGGAAGTCCTACGAGCAGTACTTC.

This clone has a handful of counts. This chain connects TRBV28 to TRBJ2-7; D may correspond to TRBD1 or TRBD2 (6 bases each). The CDR3 runs to 13 residues. Germline assignment: CDR1 MDHEN and CDR2 SYDVKM. V dropped 3 bases and J dropped 5 bases, with 11 bases sitting between them. CDR3 region: CASSLGGVDEQYF. The CDR3 DNA reads as TGTGCCAGCAGTTTGGGGGGCGTCGACGAGCAGTACTTC.

The chain employs TRBV29-1 and TRBJ1-1; maybe TRBD1 (6 bases). This CDR3 contains 13 residues. V lost 7 bases and J 8 bases, leaving 20 bases between the germline ends. CDR1 and CDR2 from the germline V gene are SQVTM and ANQGSEA. The CDR3 DNA sequence: TGCAGCGCCAAAAGGGGGACTAGCTCGGAAGCTTTCTTT. Its protein product is CSAKRGTSSEAFF.

The chain has TRBV6-1 and TRBJ2-2; 10 bases agree with TRBD1. The CDR3 is made up of 15 amino acids. After removal of 8 bases from V and 2 bases from J, the junction contained 5 bases not matched to a gene. Per germline, CDR1 MNHNS and CDR2 SASEGT. The CDR3 DNA sequence: TGTGCCAGCGGAAGACAGGGGGCCAACACCGGGGAGCTGTTTTTT. It translates to CASGRQGANTGELFF.

The genes are TRBV6-6 and TRBJ2-2; D not certain. V shed 5 bases and J shed 7 bases, with 5 bases lying between them. The CDR3 totals 11 residues. Germline loops: CDR1 MNHNY, CDR2 SVGAGI (reference sequence). CDR3 sequence reads: CASSINGELFF. CDR3 bases: TGTGCCAGCAGTATCAACGGGGAGCTGTTTTTT.

This chain uses TRBV7-9 with TRBJ2-2, with 8 bases fitting TRBD2. This CDR3 comprises 14 residues. With 7 bases clipped from V and 1 base from J, the junction kept 2 bases outside the gene matches. Germline CDR1 is SEHNR and CDR2 is FQNEAQ (reference sequence). In DNA, the CDR3 is TGTGCCAGCAACCGGGGGGGGAACACCGGGGAGCTGTTTTTT. Encoded protein: CASNRGGNTGELFF.

The chain joins TRBV4-1 to TRBJ1-5; D perhaps matches TRBD1 (5 bases). CDR1 is MGHRA, CDR2 YSYEKL, per germline. The V end lost 3 bases, the J end lost 4 bases, and 19 bases lay between the germline ends. The CDR3 is 17 residues long. This CDR3 reads CASSQTARQTLNQPQHF. The CDR3 DNA reads as TGCGCCAGCAGCCAGACGGCCCGACAGACGCTAAATCAGCCCCAGCATTTT.

CDR3 sequence (DNA): TGTGCCAGCAGGTTGTCCCCAGACAGGGGACCCAATCAGCCCCAGCATTTT. It is translated as CASRLSPDRGPNQPQHF. The chain uses TRBV28 and TRBJ1-5, with 8 bases matching TRBD1. The CDR3 runs to 17 residues. Germline V gene sequence: CDR1 MDHEN, CDR2 SYDVKM. V trimming: 6 bases; J trimming: 3 bases; junction bases outside the gene matches: 13.

This sequence joins TRBV14 and TRBJ2-7; 8 bases are shared with TRBD2. Germline V gives CDR1 SGHDN, CDR2 FVKESK. The length of the CDR3 is 16 residues. The ends lost 4 bases at V and 3 bases at J; junction bases unmatched: 11. This CDR3 is CASSPVGREAYYEQYF. The CDR3 bases are TGTGCCAGCAGCCCCGTGGGGCGGGAGGCTTACTACGAGCAGTACTTC.

V gene TRBV14 combines with J gene TRBJ2-7; 7 bases map to TRBD1. This CDR3 region has 14 residues. Germline CDR1 SGHDN, CDR2 FVKESK. V dropped 4 bases and J dropped 1; count of bases not matched to a gene: 4. Here the CDR3 reads CASSRRQGSYEQYF. In DNA form, the CDR3 reads TGTGCCAGCAGCCGTCGACAGGGATCCTACGAGCAGTACTTC.

The chain combines TRBV14 with TRBJ1-2; D not resolved. CDR3 length: 14 residues. Germline V CDR1 and CDR2: SGHDN, FVKESK. The ends were cut back, 8 bases at V and 8 bases at J, with 21 bases in the middle. CDR3 DNA sequence: TGTGCCAGCGGGGAAGTGGCCGGAGTAGGCGGCTACACCTTC. It yields the protein CASGEVAGVGGYTF.

J is TRBJ2-7 and V is TRBV6-1, with a possible D match to TRBD1 (6 bases). Germline-derived CDR1 and CDR2 are MNHNS and SASEGT. The CDR3 spans 15 residues. Trimming removed 2 bases at V and 3 bases at J, with 14 bases between. The CDR3 loop reads CASSEWKTGIYEQYF. In DNA, the CDR3 is TGTGCCAGCAGTGAATGGAAAACAGGGATCTACGAGCAGTACTTC.

CDR3 nucleotide sequence: TGTGCCAGCAGCTTAGCTAGGGGACGGTACTTC. Translated: CASSLARGRYF. The genes are TRBV7-9 and TRBJ2-5, with D perhaps assigned TRBD1 or TRBD2 (5 bases each). Germline lookup yields CDR1 SEHNR and CDR2 FQNEAQ (reference sequence). V shed 0 bases and J shed 13 bases, with 9 bases lying between them. The CDR3 extends over 11 amino acids.

This sequence joins TRBV27 and TRBJ1-4; 9 nucleotides align to TRBD1. Germline CDR1 is MNHEY and CDR2 is SMNVEV (reference sequence). The CDR3 contains 15 residues. Unmatched junction bases numbered 8, after V lost 6 bases and J lost 6 bases. The CDR3 sequence: CASSGGQGRYEKLFF. CDR3 coding DNA: TGTGCCAGCAGCGGAGGACAGGGGCGCTATGAAAAACTGTTTTTT.

This clone showed up just once. The chain recombines TRBV6-1 with TRBJ2-3, with D unclear. The germline V gene encodes CDR1 MNHNS and CDR2 SASEGT. This CDR3 is 15 amino acids long. The V gene lost 6 bases and the J gene lost 2 bases, with 15 bases spanning the gap. The CDR3 is CASRRRPTTTDTQYF. The CDR3 coding sequence is TGTGCCAGCAGGAGACGTCCTACCACCACAGATACGCAGTATTTT.

The V call is TRBV7-2, the J call TRBJ2-7, with a possible D match to TRBD2 (6 bases). The germline V and J ends were trimmed by 6 bases and 0 bases, with 12 bases remaining between them. Germline CDR1 and CDR2: SGHTA and FQGNSA. CDR3 length equals 14 residues. The CDR3 DNA sequence: TGTGCCAGCAGTCTAGCGTTACACTCCTACGAGCAGTACTTC. Protein: CASSLALHSYEQYF.

This clone was picked up one time. J is TRBJ2-2 and V is TRBV9; weak D call: TRBD2 (5 bases). Germline CDR1 is SGDLS and CDR2 is YYNGEE. The V and J ends lost 1 base and 1 base respectively, with 8 bases between them. There are 15 residues in the CDR3. This CDR3 reads CASSVWTENTGELFF. DNA for the CDR3: TGTGCCAGCAGCGTATGGACTGAGAACACCGGGGAGCTGTTTTTT.

As concerns this clone: The same CDR3 is also encoded by other DNA sequences in this sample. The chain joins TRBV5-1 to TRBJ1-3, with D possibly matching TRBD1 (5 bases). The CDR3 contains 14 residues. CDR1 and CDR2 from the germline V gene are SGHRS and YFSETQ. V gave up 0 bases and J gave up 4 bases, with 8 bases separating them. The CDR3 DNA is TGCGCCAGCAGCTTGGGGTCAGGGGGAAACACCATATATTTT. It translates to CASSLGSGGNTIYF.

On this clone: The same CDR3 can be traced to other DNA sequences in this sample. The chain uses TRBV11-3 and TRBJ2-5, with TRBD2 matching over 16 bases. The junction had 2 bases not matched to a gene; V was cut back by 5 bases and J by 5 bases. Germline V CDR1 and CDR2: SGHNT, YENEEA. CDR3 length equals 15 residues. CDR3: CASSLGLAGGETQYF. Written as DNA, the CDR3 is TGTGCCAGCAGCCTGGGACTAGCGGGAGGGGAGACCCAGTACTTC.

This clone has just one count. V and J are TRBV7-8 and TRBJ2-3; 9 bases match TRBD1. The CDR3 consists of 15 residues. Germline-derived CDR1 and CDR2 are SGHVS and FQNEAQ. The trim removed 5 bases at V and 4 bases at J, leaving 7 bases unmatched. CDR3 DNA sequence: TGTGCCAGCAGCACCTGGACAGGGGTTTCAGATACGCAGTATTTT. Translated, it gives CASSTWTGVSDTQYF.